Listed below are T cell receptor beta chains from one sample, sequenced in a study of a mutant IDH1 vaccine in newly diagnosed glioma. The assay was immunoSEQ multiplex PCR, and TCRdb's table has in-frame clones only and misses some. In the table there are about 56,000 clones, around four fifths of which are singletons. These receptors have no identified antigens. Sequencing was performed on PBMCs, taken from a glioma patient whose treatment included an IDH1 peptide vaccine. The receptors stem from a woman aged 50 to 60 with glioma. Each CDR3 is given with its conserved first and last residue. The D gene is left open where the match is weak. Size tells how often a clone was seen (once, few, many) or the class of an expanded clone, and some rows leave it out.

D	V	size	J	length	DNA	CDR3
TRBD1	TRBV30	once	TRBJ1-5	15	TGTGCCTGGAGTCCTCGGGACAGGGGGAATCAGCCCCAGCATTTT	CAWSPRDRGNQPQHF
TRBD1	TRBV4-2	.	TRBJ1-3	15	TGTGCCAGCAGCCGAACGGGACAGGAGAGAAACACCATATATTTT	CASSRTGQERNTIYF
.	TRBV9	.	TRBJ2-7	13	TGTGCCAGCAGCCCTGGACAGACCTACGAGCAGTACTTC	CASSPGQTYEQYF
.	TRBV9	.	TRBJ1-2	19	TGTGCCAGCAGCGCACATGACTCGAGCAGGGATCTCTTTCGCTATGGCTACACCTTC	CASSAHDSSRDLFRYGYTF
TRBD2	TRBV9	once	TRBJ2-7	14	TGTGCCAGCAGCGTAGGGGGGACTAGCGTCGAGCAGTACTTC	CASSVGGTSVEQYF
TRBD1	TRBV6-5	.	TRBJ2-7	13	TGTGCCAGCAGGTTACAGGGGGCGAAGGAGCAGTACTTC	CASRLQGAKEQYF
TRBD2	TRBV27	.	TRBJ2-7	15	TGTGCCAGCAGTAGGGAACTAGCGGGGACCTACGAGCAGTACTTC	CASSRELAGTYEQYF
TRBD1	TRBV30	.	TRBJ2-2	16	TGTGCCTGGAGTCCCACGGACAGGGGTAACACCGGGGAGCTGTTTTTT	CAWSPTDRGNTGELFF
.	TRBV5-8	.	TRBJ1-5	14	TGTGCCAGCAGCTTGAGGGGGGGCAATCAGCCCCAGCATTTT	CASSLRGGNQPQHF
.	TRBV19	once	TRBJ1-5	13	TGTGCCAGTAGCGCAGGGCCTTATCAGCCCCAGCATTTT	CASSAGPYQPQHF
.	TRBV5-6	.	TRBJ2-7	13	TGTGCCAGCAGCTTGCAGGGATCCTACGAGCAGTACTTC	CASSLQGSYEQYF
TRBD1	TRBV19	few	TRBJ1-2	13	TGTGCCAGTAGTATAAGGACAGGGAGTGGCTACACCTTC	CASSIRTGSGYTF
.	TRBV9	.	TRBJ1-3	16	TGTGCCAGCAGCGTAGTCCCGACAGGCTCTGGAAACACCATATATTTT	CASSVVPTGSGNTIYF
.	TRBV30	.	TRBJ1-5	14	TGTGCCTGGAGTCCAGGACAGTTAAGTCAGCCCCAGCATTTT	CAWSPGQLSQPQHF
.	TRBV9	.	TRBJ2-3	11	TGTGCCAGCTGGCCTGGGGGCCTCGGGTATTTT	CASWPGGLGYF